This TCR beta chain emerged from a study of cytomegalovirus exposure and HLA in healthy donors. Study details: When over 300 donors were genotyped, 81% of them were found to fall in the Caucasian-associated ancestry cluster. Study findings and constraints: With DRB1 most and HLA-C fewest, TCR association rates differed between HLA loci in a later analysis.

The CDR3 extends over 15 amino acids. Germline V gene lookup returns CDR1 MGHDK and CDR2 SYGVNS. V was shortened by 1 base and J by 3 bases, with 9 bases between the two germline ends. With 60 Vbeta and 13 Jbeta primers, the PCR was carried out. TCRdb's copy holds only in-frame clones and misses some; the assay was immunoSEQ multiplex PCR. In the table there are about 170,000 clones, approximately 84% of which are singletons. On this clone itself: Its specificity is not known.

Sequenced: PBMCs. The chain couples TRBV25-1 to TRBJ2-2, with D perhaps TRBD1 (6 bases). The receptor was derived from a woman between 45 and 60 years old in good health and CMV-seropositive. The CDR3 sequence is CASSESRTDTGELFF. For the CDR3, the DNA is TGTGCCAGCAGTGAATCGCGGACAGACACCGGGGAGCTGTTTTTT. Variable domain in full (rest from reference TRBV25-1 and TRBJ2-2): EADIYQTPRYLVIGTGKKITLECSQTMGHDKMYWYQQDPGMELHLIHYSYGVNSTEKGDLSSESTVSRIRTEHFPLTLESARPSHTSQYLCASSESRTDTGELFFGEGSRLTVL.